Listed here are 7 T cell receptor beta chains from one sample, sequenced in a study of blood T cells in healthy people across ages. Sample-barcoded 5' priming and a J-beta primer mix drove a second PCR of 7 to 11 cycles. TCRdb re-derived calls from the 5' RACE reads in MiXCR, one entry per CDR3 protein. The table lists 1.5 million to 2 million distinct CDR3 sequences, about 49% of them singletons, with around 2.1% in the top ten. Sequenced sample: blood. These receptors were obtained from a woman between 40 and 50 years old in good health.

This clonotype turned up a few times. The chain uses TRBV15 and TRBJ1-3; the match to TRBD1 covers 9 bases. This CDR3 is 16 amino acids long. With 5 bases clipped from V and 8 bases from J, the junction kept 13 bases outside the gene matches. Per the germline V gene, CDR1 is LNHNV and CDR2 is YYDKDF (reference sequence). In DNA, the CDR3 is TGTGCCACCAGCGGGCACCCCGGACAGGGGATAGACACCATATATTTT. Protein product: CATSGHPGQGIDTIYF.

This sequence joins TRBV20-1 and TRBJ2-7; D is undetermined. V lost 0 bases, J lost 0 bases, and 9 bases lay in between. The CDR3 contains 14 residues. Germline values: CDR1 DFQATT, CDR2 SNEGSKA (reference sequence). The CDR3 nucleotides read TGCAGTGCTAGAGATGTCGGCAGCTCCTACGAGCAGTACTTC. Amino acid sequence: CSARDVGSSYEQYF.

In its sample, this clonotype was seen many times. CDR3 amino acids: CASRAPGMGHGYTF. DNA for the CDR3: TGTGCCAGCAGAGCTCCAGGGATGGGGCATGGCTACACCTTC. The rearrangement uses TRBV12-3 or TRBV12-4 and TRBJ1-2, with D perhaps matching TRBD1 (5 bases). CDR3 size: 14 residues. The V gene lost 6 bases and the J gene lost 6 bases, with 17 bases spanning the gap.

This chain uses TRBV7-2 with TRBJ2-3; TRBD2 aligns across 10 bases. Germline values: CDR1 SGHTA, CDR2 FQGNSA. V was pared by 5 bases and J by 0 bases, with 11 bases of the junction left unmatched. The CDR3 loop spans 18 amino acids. As DNA, the CDR3 is TGTGCCAGCAGCCAAGAGGCTAGCGGGGGCGATAGCACAGATACGCAGTATTTT. Its translation: CASSQEASGGDSTDTQYF.

V is TRBV9 and J is TRBJ1-2; D is undetermined. The CDR3 is 13 residues long. Trimming stripped 4 bases from V and 3 bases from J, with 10 bases between. Looked up from germline, CDR1 is SGDLS and CDR2 is YYNGEE. The CDR3 spells CASSPRSHYGYTF. CDR3 nucleotide sequence: TGTGCCAGCAGCCCCCGATCCCACTATGGCTACACCTTC.

Only a few counts were recorded for this clonotype. The V gene is TRBV5-1, the J gene TRBJ1-5; D is uncertain. V dropped 2 bases and J dropped 5 bases, with 8 bases sitting between them. CDR3 length: 13 residues. Germline V CDR1 and CDR2: SGHRS, YFSETQ. The CDR3 region is CASSFVGDQPQHF. The CDR3, as DNA: TGCGCCAGCAGCTTTGTGGGAGATCAGCCCCAGCATTTT.

The V and J genes are TRBV7-2 and TRBJ2-5; no reliable D call. The V gene lost 1 base and the J gene lost 4 bases, with 13 bases spanning the gap. The CDR3 has 15 amino acids. Germline CDR1 is SGHTA and CDR2 is FQGNSA. The CDR3 protein is CASSLVGSLPETQYF. The CDR3 DNA follows: TGTGCCAGCAGCTTAGTCGGCAGTCTCCCAGAGACCCAGTACTTC.